Below, 27 T cell receptor beta chains from the same sample are listed, as sequenced in a study of identical twins. TCRdb re-called the 5' RACE reads through MiXCR, storing one row per CDR3 protein. Of 210,000 or so distinct CDR3 sequences in the sample, around 8% were seen once. Separately, the same data were catalogued under a study of yellow fever vaccine responses in identical twins.

The sequencing input was memory (CD45RO+) T cells sorted from blood. All receptors derive from a young woman in good health.

This clonotype was detected ten times or more. The rearrangement joins TRBV7-6 to TRBJ2-1, with no clear D. The CDR3 sequence is 16 residues long. The germline V and J ends were trimmed by 5 bases and 5 bases, with 19 bases remaining between them. Looked up from germline, CDR1 is SGHVS and CDR2 is FNYEAQ. The CDR3 nucleotides read TGTGCCAGCAGCCCCCGCCCCAGCCCTACCCACAATGAGCAGTTCTTC. Amino acid sequence: CASSPRPSPTHNEQFF.

The genes are TRBV25-1 and TRBJ1-2; D remains ambiguous. This CDR3 region has 13 residues. From germline, CDR1 is MGHDK and CDR2 SYGVNS. Trimming took 5 bases from V and 2 from J, leaving 9 bases between them. This chain's CDR3 is CASSPGRNYGYTF. In nucleotides, the CDR3 is TGTGCCAGCAGTCCAGGAAGAAACTATGGCTACACCTTC.

About this clonotype: A read error is possible here, since a much larger clone lies one base away. The genes are TRBV12-3 or TRBV12-4 and TRBJ2-3, with TRBD2 identical over 7 bases. CDR3 size: 15 residues. Written as DNA, the CDR3 is TGTGCCAGCAGTTTAATACAGACTAGCACAGATACGCGGTATTTT. It encodes CASSLIQTSTDTRYF.

There are many counts of this clonotype. The rearrangement joins TRBV12-3 or TRBV12-4 to TRBJ2-3, with 7 bases matching TRBD2. The V gene end was trimmed by 2 bases and the J gene end by 5 bases; junction bases not matched to a gene: 7. This CDR3 is 15 amino acids long. The CDR3 coding sequence is TGTGCCAGCAGTTTAAGGGGCGGGAGCGTAGATACGCAGTATTTT. Protein product: CASSLRGGSVDTQYF.

The table lists this clonotype with a few counts. J is TRBJ2-7 and V is TRBV7-2, with 9 bases fitting TRBD2. CDR1 SGHTA and CDR2 FQGNSA come from the germline V gene. The CDR3 runs to 16 residues. With 2 bases clipped from V and 1 base from J, the junction kept 6 bases outside the gene matches. CDR3 sequence: CASSLQRGAASYEQYF. CDR3 bases: TGTGCCAGCAGCTTACAGCGGGGGGCCGCATCCTACGAGCAGTACTTC.

This sequence joins TRBV6-5 and TRBJ1-2; a possible D gene is TRBD1 (5 bases). Germline-derived CDR1 and CDR2 are MNHEY and SVGAGI. The CDR3 runs to 12 residues. Trimming took 5 bases from V and 8 from J, leaving 12 bases between them. The CDR3 DNA sequence: TGTGCCAGCAGTCCCGGGGCCGGCGGCTACACCTTC. Translating it yields CASSPGAGGYTF.

This clonotype was recorded a few times. The chain links TRBV6-1 to TRBJ2-5, with D possibly matching TRBD2 (5 bases). Trimming shortened V by 7 bases and J by 2 bases, and 17 bases separated the two germline ends. Germline loops: CDR1 MNHNS, CDR2 SASEGT. CDR3 length: 15 residues. CDR3 nucleotide sequence: TGTGCCAGCATCCAAGGCGGGTCCTTACAAGAGACCCAGTACTTC. Protein product: CASIQGGSLQETQYF.

There are many counts of this clonotype. The rearrangement links TRBV3-1 to TRBJ2-1; D tentatively fits TRBD1 or TRBD2 (6 bases each). The CDR3 is 16 residues long. Germline-derived CDR1 and CDR2 are LGHDT and YNNKEL (reference sequence). V was shortened by 4 bases and J by 4 bases, with 17 bases between the two germline ends. The CDR3 DNA reads as TGTGCCAGCAGCCCTCTCCTAACGGGGGCGTACAATGAGCAGTTCTTC. Protein: CASSPLLTGAYNEQFF.

This clonotype was counted ten times or more. The V call is TRBV11-2, the J call TRBJ2-7; TRBD1 matches 7 bases. V lost 5 bases to trimming and J lost 3 bases; unmatched junction nucleotides: 10. Germline V gene sequence: CDR1 SGHAT, CDR2 FQNNGV. There are 15 residues in the CDR3. The CDR3 bases are TGTGCCAGCAGCGGACGAGGGGGCGGAAGCTACGAGCAGTACTTC. Translating it yields CASSGRGGGSYEQYF.

V usage is TRBV5-5 and J usage is TRBJ2-5; possible D gene TRBD1, 5 bases. Germline V gene lookup returns CDR1 SGHKS and CDR2 YYEKEE (reference sequence). The CDR3 runs 13 residues. V lost 5 bases and J 5 bases, leaving 13 bases between the germline ends. CDR3 protein: CASSPGIRETQYF. CDR3 sequence (DNA): TGTGCCAGCAGTCCAGGGATACGGGAGACCCAGTACTTC.

In the case of this clonotype: Here the CDR3 omits its conserved ending phenylalanine or tryptophan, so a read error is the likely source. The chain combines TRBV3-1 with TRBJ1-6; 8 bases are a match to TRBD1. The CDR3 has 15 residues. The germline gives CDR1 LGHDT, CDR2 YNNKEL (reference sequence). Trimming at V came to 4 bases and at J to 10 bases, leaving 9 bases not matched to a gene. The CDR3 reads CASSLTGARESPLHL. CDR3 DNA sequence: TGTGCCAGCAGCCTGACAGGGGCGAGGGAATCACCCCTCCACCTT.

J is TRBJ1-2 and V is TRBV28; TRBD1 is a possible D gene (6 bases). Germline assignment: CDR1 MDHEN and CDR2 SYDVKM. V was pared by 7 bases and J by 2 bases, with 11 bases between. CDR3 size: 13 residues. The CDR3 DNA is TGTGCCAGCAATCCAGGGACAAACTATGGCTACACCTTC. Residues: CASNPGTNYGYTF.

The genes are TRBV27 and TRBJ2-1, with 11 bases lining up with TRBD2. The CDR3 contains 19 residues. Germline V gene data show CDR1 as MNHEY and CDR2 as SMNVEV (reference sequence). V shed 2 bases and J 7 bases; nucleotides not matched to a gene: 16. CDR3 residues: CASSLIGSGRAILENEQFF. For the CDR3, the DNA is TGTGCCAGCAGTTTAATTGGTAGCGGGAGGGCTATACTGGAAAATGAGCAGTTCTTC.

This clonotype showed up just a few times. The chain uses TRBV28 and TRBJ2-3; the D gene is possibly TRBD2 (7 bases). This CDR3 has 17 amino acids. Deletions cut 6 bases from V and 8 bases from J, with 27 bases between. From germline, CDR1 is MDHEN and CDR2 SYDVKM. The CDR3 reads CASRGGPGGTVLGTQYF. The CDR3 DNA reads as TGTGCCAGCAGAGGGGGGCCGGGAGGTACTGTCTTAGGTACGCAGTATTTT.

In this sample, this clonotype turned up many times. V gene TRBV12-3 or TRBV12-4 combines with J gene TRBJ2-7; D not certain. The CDR3 length is 13 residues. The V and J ends lost 3 bases and 3 bases respectively, with 9 bases between them. CDR3 nucleotides: TGTGCCAGCAGTTTCGGAGCCCTCTACGAGCAGTACTTC. Translating it yields CASSFGALYEQYF.

In its sample, this clonotype was seen a few times. This chain connects TRBV28 to TRBJ2-5; perhaps TRBD1 as D (6 bases). Trimming pared 6 bases from V and 1 base from J, leaving 15 bases between. The CDR3 extends over 15 amino acids. Germline V lookup: CDR1 MDHEN, CDR2 SYDVKM. In DNA form, the CDR3 reads TGTGCCAGCAGCCCATCGGACAGCTTCCAAGAGACCCAGTACTTC. It specifies CASSPSDSFQETQYF.

This chain connects TRBV20-1 to TRBJ1-2; D unclear. Trimming left V 6 bases short and J 2 bases short, with 16 bases between. The CDR3 extends over 14 amino acids. The germline CDR1 and CDR2 sequences are DFQATT and SNEGSKA (reference sequence). The CDR3 protein is CSATKFAGNYGYTF. Here the CDR3 DNA reads TGCAGTGCAACAAAGTTCGCGGGGAACTATGGCTACACCTTC.

This chain connects TRBV6-5 to TRBJ2-2; 13 bases match TRBD2. Trimming cost V 5 bases and J 4 bases; bases outside gene matches: 7. This CDR3 spans 17 amino acids. From germline, CDR1 is MNHEY and CDR2 SVGAGI. Written as DNA, the CDR3 is TGTGCCAGCAGTGTACTAGCGGGAGGGCCGGGCACCGGGGAGCTGTTTTTT. This codes for CASSVLAGGPGTGELFF.

At least ten counts were recorded for this clonotype. This chain joins TRBV7-8 and TRBJ2-7; D is possibly TRBD2 (5 bases). CDR1 is SGHVS and CDR2 is FQNEAQ in the germline V gene. This CDR3 has 12 residues. The V end lost 5 bases, the J end lost 7 bases, and 12 bases lay between the germline ends. CDR3 loop: CASSLVRGEQYF. The DNA for the CDR3 is TGTGCCAGCAGCCTAGTGAGAGGGGAGCAGTACTTC.

The chain employs TRBV29-1 and TRBJ1-1, with a possible D match to TRBD1 (5 bases). The CDR3 consists of 10 residues. The V and J ends lost 6 bases and 5 bases respectively, with 7 bases between them. Germline V gene data show CDR1 as SQVTM and CDR2 as ANQGSEA. This CDR3 is CSVRVTEAFF. In nucleotides, the CDR3 is TGCAGCGTCAGGGTTACTGAAGCTTTCTTT. The full variable domain, rest sourced from reference TRBV29-1 and TRBJ1-1, is SAVISQKPSRDICQRGTSLTIQCQVDSQVTMMFWYRQQPGQSLTLIATANQGSEATYESGFVIDKFPISRPNLTFSTLTVSNMSPEDSSIYLCSVRVTEAFFGQGTRLTVV.

Ten or more counts support this clonotype. This sequence joins TRBV4-2 and TRBJ2-7; D ambiguous. The CDR3 is 14 residues long. From germline, CDR1 is LGHNA and CDR2 YNFKEQ. V dropped 5 bases and J dropped 2 bases, with 13 bases sitting between them. The CDR3 sequence: CASSARSPTYEQYF. DNA for the CDR3: TGTGCCAGCAGCGCTAGGTCTCCTACCTACGAGCAGTACTTC.

The V gene is TRBV2, the J gene TRBJ2-3, with TRBD1 matching over 8 bases. This CDR3 spans 15 amino acids. Trimming at V came to 5 bases and at J to 0 bases, leaving 4 bases not matched to a gene. Germline lookup yields CDR1 SNHLY and CDR2 FYNNEI. The CDR3 DNA is TGTGCCAGCAGTTTTCAGGGGGCTAGCACAGATACGCAGTATTTT. This gives the protein CASSFQGASTDTQYF.

This clonotype was detected a few times. This rearrangement joins TRBV7-2 to TRBJ1-4; D call uncertain. The CDR3 consists of 14 residues. Trimming left V 3 bases short and J 8 bases short, with 13 bases between. Germline CDR1 is SGHTA and CDR2 is FQGNSA. CDR3 sequence (DNA): TGTGCCAGCAGCTTTCTAGGGAGGCAGGAAAAACTGTTTTTT. It is translated as CASSFLGRQEKLFF. Together with reference TRBV7-2 and TRBJ1-4, the CDR3 gives the full variable domain: GAGVSQSPSNKVTEKGKDVELRCDPISGHTALYWYRQSLGQGLEFLIYFQGNSAPDKSGLPSDRFSAERTGGSVSTLTIQRTQQEDSAVYLCASSFLGRQEKLFFGSGTQLSVL.

This clonotype was counted ten times or more. The genes are TRBV10-2 and TRBJ2-3; D is perhaps TRBD1 (6 bases). Trimming stripped 10 bases from V and 0 bases from J, with 20 bases between. CDR1 WSHSY and CDR2 SAAADI come from the germline V gene. The CDR3 has 16 residues. The CDR3 spells CATLLGGSRSTDTQYF. The CDR3 bases are TGCGCCACCCTCCTTGGGGGCTCTCGGAGCACAGATACGCAGTATTTT.

The table lists this clonotype with a few counts. The chain recombines TRBV10-2 with TRBJ2-5; 9 nucleotides align to TRBD2. The ends lost 4 bases at V and 1 base at J; junction bases unmatched: 4. The CDR3 spans 15 residues. Germline values: CDR1 WSHSY, CDR2 SAAADI. For the CDR3, the DNA is TGCGCCAGCAGTGGCAGCGGGGGGCCCCAAGAGACCCAGTACTTC. Translating gives CASSGSGGPQETQYF.

In this sample, this clonotype turned up a few times. This chain links TRBV11-2 with TRBJ2-2; the D gene is possibly TRBD2 (6 bases). The V gene's germline CDR1 is SGHAT and CDR2 FQNNGV. V was trimmed by 5 bases and J by 1 base, leaving 20 bases between them. The CDR3 consists of 18 residues. The CDR3 here is CASSPREASAWNTGELFF. As DNA, the CDR3 is TGTGCCAGCAGCCCCCGAGAGGCTAGCGCTTGGAACACCGGGGAGCTGTTTTTT.

This chain connects TRBV3-1 to TRBJ2-3; the D gene is possibly TRBD2 (6 bases). Deletions cut 3 bases from V and 2 bases from J, with 21 bases between. The CDR3 totals 18 residues. CDR1 and CDR2 from the germline V gene are LGHDT and YNNKEL (reference sequence). CDR3 sequence (DNA): TGTGCCAGCAGCCATCTGGGAGGACTGTCGAAAAACACAGATACGCAGTATTTT. Encoded protein: CASSHLGGLSKNTDTQYF.